This TCR beta chain was profiled in a study of T cell responses to AZD1222 COVID-19 vaccine. The CDR3 spans 15 residues. Germline CDR1 SGHVS, CDR2 FNYEAQ. V gave up 6 bases and J gave up 9 bases, with 18 bases separating them. Only in-frame clones appear in the TCRdb table, and some are missing; sequencing was by immunoSEQ multiplex PCR. The table has fewer than 150,000 clones, approximately 85% seen once. The source material was peripheral blood, sampled on day 0 of AZD1222 vaccination. The sequence derives from an adult in good health. The chain links TRBV7-6 to TRBJ1-6; possible D gene TRBD1, 6 bases. In nucleotides, the CDR3 is TGTGCCAGCAGTCAGGGGTGGGGGATCGGTTCACCCCTCCACTTT. It translates to CASSQGWGIGSPLHF.